Each of the 8 T cell receptor beta chains below was sequenced from the same sample in a study of T-cell reconstitution after alpha-beta-depleted transplantation in children. Unique molecular identifiers were built into the TCRbeta library. TCRdb reanalysed the PCR reads using MiXCR and keeps one entry per CDR3 protein. The top ten clones hold 2.5% to 4% of a sample with just under 550,000 distinct CDR3 sequences, around 19% of them seen once. Sequenced here: PBMCs from the stem cell graft donor, sampled from the stem cell graft. The receptors here all came from a human donor who donated a stem cell graft to a child with acute lymphoblastic leukemia.

This clonotype was seen more than once but under ten times. This rearrangement joins TRBV9 to TRBJ2-5, with D possibly matching TRBD1 (5 bases). Between the trimmed V and J ends, which lost 1 base and 4 bases, there was a span of 17 bases. The CDR3 is 16 amino acids. Germline loops: CDR1 SGDLS, CDR2 YYNGEE. The CDR3: CASSVWGRGGVETQYF. The CDR3 coding sequence is TGTGCCAGCAGCGTATGGGGTAGGGGCGGTGTAGAGACCCAGTACTTC.

This chain joins TRBV14 and TRBJ2-2, with 11 bases lining up with TRBD2. J gave up 4 bases and V 4 bases, and 8 bases lay outside the gene matches. This CDR3 is built from 17 residues. Germline V gene lookup returns CDR1 SGHDN and CDR2 FVKESK. CDR3 bases: TGTGCCAGCAGCCCCCGGAGAACTAGCGGGAGCACCGGGGAGCTGTTTTTT. Protein sequence: CASSPRRTSGSTGELFF.

This clonotype has more than one count but fewer than ten. This chain joins TRBV20-1 and TRBJ2-3; 8 positions agree with TRBD2. The trim removed 1 base at V and 1 base at J, leaving 7 bases unmatched. Germline CDR1 is DFQATT and CDR2 is SNEGSKA (reference sequence). This CDR3 comprises 16 residues. The CDR3 bases are TGCAGTGCTAGAGCCCGCGGGAGGTCGGGCACAGATACGCAGTATTTT. Translated: CSARARGRSGTDTQYF.

This clonotype was seen a single time. The chain combines TRBV19 with TRBJ1-2; no firm D call. Germline lookup yields CDR1 LNHDA and CDR2 SQIVND (reference sequence). Trimming took off 10 bases at V and 5 bases at J, with 23 bases between the two ends. The CDR3 is 15 residues long. CDR3 DNA: TGTGCCACAGAGGACCTCGACGACTCAGGATATGGCTACACCTTC. Its translation: CATEDLDDSGYGYTF.

For the CDR3, the DNA is TGCAGTGCTAGTGTTCCGACTAGTGGCAATGAGCAGTTCTTC. Its translation: CSASVPTSGNEQFF. This chain links TRBV20-1 with TRBJ2-1, with a tentative D call TRBD2 (6 bases). V dropped 3 bases and J dropped 6 bases, with 15 bases sitting between them. The CDR3 contains 14 residues. The germline V gene encodes CDR1 DFQATT and CDR2 SNEGSKA (reference sequence).

The chain carries TRBV5-1 and TRBJ2-7, with D uncertain. The CDR3 extends over 13 amino acids. V was clipped by 3 bases and J by 6 bases, with 13 bases between them. The V gene's germline CDR1 is SGHRS and CDR2 YFSETQ. The CDR3 DNA follows: TGCGCCAGCAGCTCAACCAGTACGGCCGAGCAGTACTTC. As protein: CASSSTSTAEQYF.

This clonotype was detected a few times. The chain carries TRBV5-6 and TRBJ1-4, with 10 positions matching TRBD1. This CDR3 contains 14 residues. CDR1 is SGHDT, CDR2 YYEEEE, per germline. J lost 8 bases, V lost 5 bases, and 6 bases had no gene match. The CDR3 is CASRRTGGDEKLFF. CDR3 DNA: TGTGCCAGCAGGCGGACAGGGGGAGACGAAAAACTGTTTTTT.

The chain links TRBV10-2 to TRBJ1-3; D may be TRBD1 (5 bases). Germline CDR1 WSHSY, CDR2 SAAADI. The CDR3 is 16 amino acids. Trimming pared 0 bases from V and 4 bases from J, leaving 13 bases between. The CDR3 protein is CASSESRAGRGNTIYF. CDR3 bases: TGCGCCAGCAGTGAGTCGAGGGCAGGGCGAGGAAACACCATATATTTT.